This TCR beta chain was identified in a study of sequential checkpoint blockade in melanoma. In the study overall: DNA from 70 to 95 pretreatment tumor samples underwent TCRβ immunosequencing.

This clone was observed a single time. Documented treatment: randomized to nivolumab then ipilimumab (arm A) or the reverse (arm B). Sequenced by immunoSEQ multiplex PCR; TCRdb stores in-frame clones only, minus some. The sample consists of approximately 6,800 clones, roughly 22% of them appearing once. V was pared by 6 bases and J by 4 bases, with 4 bases of the junction left unmatched. The germline gives CDR1 SQVTM, CDR2 ANQGSEA. The CDR3 is 12 amino acids. The rearrangement joins TRBV29-1 to TRBJ1-1, with TRBD1 matching 8 bases. The source was tumor tissue (inferred from file names), collected from a patient given nivolumab and ipilimumab in sequence. This sequence originates from a human donor with melanoma. This CDR3 is CSVQGDGTEAFF. Here the CDR3 DNA reads TGCAGCGTACAGGGGGATGGCACTGAAGCTTTCTTT.